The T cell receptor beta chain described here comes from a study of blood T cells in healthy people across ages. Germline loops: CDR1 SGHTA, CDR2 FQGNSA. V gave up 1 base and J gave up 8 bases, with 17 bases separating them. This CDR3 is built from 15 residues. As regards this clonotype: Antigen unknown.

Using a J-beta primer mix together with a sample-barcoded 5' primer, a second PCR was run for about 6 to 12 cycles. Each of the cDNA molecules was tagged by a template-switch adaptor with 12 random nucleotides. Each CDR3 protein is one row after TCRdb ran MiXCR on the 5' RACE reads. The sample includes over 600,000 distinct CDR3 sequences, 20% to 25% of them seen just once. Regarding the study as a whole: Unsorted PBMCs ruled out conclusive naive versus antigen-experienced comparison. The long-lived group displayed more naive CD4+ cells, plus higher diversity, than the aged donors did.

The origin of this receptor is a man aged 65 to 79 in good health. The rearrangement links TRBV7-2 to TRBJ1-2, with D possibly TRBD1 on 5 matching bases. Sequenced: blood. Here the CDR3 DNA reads TGTGCCAGCAGCTTAGGTATAGGGACCTCTAGAGGCTACACCTTC. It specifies CASSLGIGTSRGYTF.